This T cell receptor (beta chain) was found in a study of blood T cell repertoires in COVID-19. Looked up from germline, CDR1 is MGHRA and CDR2 is YSYEKL. The CDR3 contains 16 residues. The J segment lost 7 bases and the V segment lost 1 base, leaving 10 bases of the junction unmatched. Produced via immunoSEQ multiplex PCR; TCRdb's table is partial and in-frame only. The sample shows 220,000 or so clones, 82% of them seen only once. The chain carries TRBV4-1 and TRBJ2-5; 9 bases agree with TRBD2. This TCR was sampled from a woman over 75 with acute or convalescent COVID-19. The source material was peripheral blood. CDR3 DNA sequence: TGCGCCAGCAGCCAAGGGGCTAGCGGGGACAAGAGGACCCAGTACTTC. Residues: CASSQGASGDKRTQYF.